This T cell receptor beta chain emerged from a study of blood T cells in healthy people across ages. The CDR3 is 13 residues long. Germline V gives CDR1 MDHEN, CDR2 SYDVKM. V lost 5 bases and J 4 bases, leaving 11 bases between the germline ends. Sample-barcoded 5' priming and a J-beta primer mix drove a second PCR of about 6 to 12 cycles. TCRdb reprocessed the 5' RACE reads with MiXCR, giving one entry per CDR3 protein. The sample has about 900,000 distinct CDR3 sequences; under 50% are singletons. This clonotype was recorded many times. The specimen was blood. The sequence derives from a man aged 30-40 years in good health. V gene TRBV28 combines with J gene TRBJ1-2; possibly TRBD1 for D (5 bases). The DNA of the CDR3 is TGTGCCAGCAGTCCGATGGGGACCTATGGCTACACCTTC. Its translation: CASSPMGTYGYTF.